This TCR beta chain was captured in a study of T cell responses to AZD1222 COVID-19 vaccine. Study conclusions and caveats: There were repertoire samples only from the period after the peak T cell response. Across spike, vaccine-associated CD4 TCRs were found, dominant at 160-218 and 743-854.

Libraries were prepared by immunoSEQ multiplex PCR; TCRdb keeps only in-frame clonotypes and omits some of them. This sample carries roughly 130,000 clones, around 94% of them seen once, and the ten largest clones take around 7%. Germline CDR1 and CDR2: WSHSY and SAAADI. The germline V and J ends were trimmed by 3 bases and 6 bases, with 8 bases remaining between them. The length of the CDR3 is 13 residues. Concerning this clone: Its antigen is not known.

The chain links TRBV10-2 to TRBJ2-2; D may be TRBD1 (5 bases). This clonotype originated in an adult in good health. The sample consisted of peripheral blood, taken on day 0 of AZD1222 vaccination. CDR3 bases: TGCGCCAGCAGTGAAGGGGCCCCCGGGGAGCTGTTTTTT. It translates to CASSEGAPGELFF.